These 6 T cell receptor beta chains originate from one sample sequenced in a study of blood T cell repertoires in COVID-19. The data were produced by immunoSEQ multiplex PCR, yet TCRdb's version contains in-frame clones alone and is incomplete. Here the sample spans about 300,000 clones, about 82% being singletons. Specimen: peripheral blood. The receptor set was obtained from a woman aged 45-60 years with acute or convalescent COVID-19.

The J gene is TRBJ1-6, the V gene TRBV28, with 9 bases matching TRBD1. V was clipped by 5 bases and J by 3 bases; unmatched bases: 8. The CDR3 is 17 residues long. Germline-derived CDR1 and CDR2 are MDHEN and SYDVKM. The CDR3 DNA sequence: TGTGCCAGCAGTCAACCCCGGGACAGGGACTATAATTCACCCCTCCACTTT. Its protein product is CASSQPRDRDYNSPLHF.

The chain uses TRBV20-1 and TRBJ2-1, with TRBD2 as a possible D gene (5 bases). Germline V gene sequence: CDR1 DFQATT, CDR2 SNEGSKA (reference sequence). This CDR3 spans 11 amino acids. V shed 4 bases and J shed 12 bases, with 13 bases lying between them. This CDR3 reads CSATRTGRQFF. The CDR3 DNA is TGCAGTGCTACAAGGACTGGTCGGCAGTTCTTC.

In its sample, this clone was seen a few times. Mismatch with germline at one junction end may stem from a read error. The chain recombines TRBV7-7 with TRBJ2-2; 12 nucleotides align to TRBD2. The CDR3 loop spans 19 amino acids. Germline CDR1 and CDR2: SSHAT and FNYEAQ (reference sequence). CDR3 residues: CASSLKPQTSGSPPGELFF. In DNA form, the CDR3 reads TGTGCTAGCAGCTTAAAGCCCCAGACTAGCGGGAGTCCCCCCGGGGAGCTGTTTTTT.

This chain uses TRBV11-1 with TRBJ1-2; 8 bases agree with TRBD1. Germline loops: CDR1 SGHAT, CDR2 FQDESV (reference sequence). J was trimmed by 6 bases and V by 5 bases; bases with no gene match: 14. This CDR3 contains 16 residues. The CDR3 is CASSQMTRGRGDGYTF. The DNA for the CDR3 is TGTGCCAGCAGCCAAATGACCAGGGGGCGCGGGGATGGCTACACCTTC. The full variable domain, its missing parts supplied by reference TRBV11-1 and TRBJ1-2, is EAEVAQSPRYKITEKSQAVAFWCDPISGHATLYWYRQILGQGPELLVQFQDESVVDDSQLPKDRFSAERLKGVDSTLKIQPAELGDSAMYLCASSQMTRGRGDGYTFGSGTRLTVV.

The CDR3 DNA follows: TGTGCCAGCAGCGTAGACCCCGACAGGGGGCATTCCGAGCAGTACTTC. Protein: CASSVDPDRGHSEQYF. The genes are TRBV9 and TRBJ2-7, with TRBD1 matching over 10 bases. Germline CDR1 is SGDLS and CDR2 is YYNGEE. V shed 0 bases, J shed 6 bases, and the junction held 9 bases outside the gene matches. This CDR3 spans 16 amino acids.

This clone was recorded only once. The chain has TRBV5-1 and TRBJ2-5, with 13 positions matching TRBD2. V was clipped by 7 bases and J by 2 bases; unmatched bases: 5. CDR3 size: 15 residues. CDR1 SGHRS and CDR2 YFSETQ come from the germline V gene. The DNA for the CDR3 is TGCGCCAGCTGCAGGACTAGCGGGAGTCAAGAGACCCAGTACTTC. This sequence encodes CASCRTSGSQETQYF. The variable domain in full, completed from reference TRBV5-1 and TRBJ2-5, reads KAGVTQTPRYLIKTRGQQVTLSCSPISGHRSVSWYQQTPGQGLQFLFEYFSETQRNKGNFPGRFSGRQFSNSRSEMNVSTLELGDSALYLCASCRTSGSQETQYFGPGTRLLVL.